These 27 T cell receptor beta chains share one sample of origin, sequenced in a study of Graves' ophthalmopathy and Graves' hyperthyroidism. Amplified TCR beta CDR3 regions were obtained using RNA transcripts as template. HTBI primers served in a first-round RT-PCR, which a second-round multiplex PCR followed. TCRdb reanalysed the multiplex PCR reads using MiXCR and keeps one entry per CDR3 protein. Found here are about 400,000 distinct CDR3 sequences, about 16% of them singletons; the top ten hold roughly 1.6%. The sample was peripheral blood. These receptors came from a woman younger than 35 with Graves' ophthalmopathy.

The J gene is TRBJ1-3, the V gene TRBV12-3 or TRBV12-4; D not certain. The CDR3 runs to 15 residues. V was pared by 5 bases and J by 9 bases, with 20 bases between. The CDR3 spells CASSPQVLSLFTIYF. As DNA, the CDR3 is TGTGCCAGCAGTCCTCAGGTTTTATCTCTCTTCACCATATATTTT.

Ten or more counts support this clonotype. The gene calls are TRBV6-5 and TRBJ1-1, with 7 bases lining up with TRBD1. Per the germline V gene, CDR1 is MNHEY and CDR2 is SVGAGI. V lost 7 bases and J lost 8; bases outside the gene matches: 7. CDR3 size: 12 residues. The CDR3 is CASNRPGGEAFF. The DNA of the CDR3 is TGTGCCAGCAACAGACCAGGGGGAGAAGCTTTCTTT.

This clonotype was counted a few times. The chain combines TRBV29-1 with TRBJ2-7; D is undetermined. V was cut by 5 bases and J by 2 bases, with 10 bases left in between. The V gene's germline CDR1 is SQVTM and CDR2 ANQGSEA. The CDR3 totals 12 residues. CDR3 nucleotide sequence: TGCAGCGTTACAGACGGAGCCTACGAGCAGTACTTC. Residues: CSVTDGAYEQYF.

The table lists this clonotype with many counts. Being one base from a much bigger clone, this may be a read error. The rearrangement links TRBV30 to TRBJ1-1; the D is unclear. Germline CDR1 reads GTSNPN; CDR2 reads SVGIG (reference sequence). The CDR3 extends over 13 amino acids. V was clipped by 1 base and J by 1 base, with 7 bases between them. The CDR3 DNA is TGTGCCTGGAGTGGCAGGACGAACACTGAAGCTTTCTTT. It specifies CAWSGRTNTEAFF.

This chain joins TRBV7-9 and TRBJ1-1, with D unresolved. The CDR3 is 15 amino acids. V was cut by 5 bases and J by 0 bases, with 13 bases left in between. The germline gives CDR1 SEHNR, CDR2 FQNEAQ (reference sequence). The CDR3 is CASSQAEMVNTEAFF. DNA of the CDR3: TGTGCCAGCAGCCAAGCAGAGATGGTGAACACTGAAGCTTTCTTT.

V gene TRBV6-1 combines with J gene TRBJ1-5, with D possibly matching TRBD1 (5 bases). From germline, CDR1 is MNHNS and CDR2 SASEGT. Trimming cost V 10 bases and J 6 bases, with 13 bases left between them. The CDR3 has 12 amino acids. Here the CDR3 DNA reads TGTGCCATCAGGGTTGTTGGTCAGCCCCAGCATTTT. It translates to CAIRVVGQPQHF.

V is TRBV29-1 and J is TRBJ2-5, with TRBD2 matching over 9 bases. J lost 3 bases, V lost 4 bases, and 3 bases had no gene match. The CDR3 is 13 residues long. CDR1 and CDR2 from the germline V gene are SQVTM and ANQGSEA. CDR3 sequence: CSVVLAGEETQYF. The CDR3, as DNA: TGCAGCGTTGTACTAGCGGGTGAAGAGACCCAGTACTTC.

The chain carries TRBV6-1 and TRBJ1-1; 7 nucleotides line up with TRBD1. The ends lost 6 bases at V and 1 base at J; junction bases unmatched: 8. The CDR3 consists of 15 residues. Germline CDR1 is MNHNS and CDR2 is SASEGT. The CDR3 DNA follows: TGTGCCAGCAGCATAGGGACAGAGCGGAACACTGAAGCTTTCTTT. Translating gives CASSIGTERNTEAFF.

V usage is TRBV27 and J usage is TRBJ1-1; D is possibly TRBD1 (6 bases). The length of the CDR3 is 16 residues. Germline V lookup: CDR1 MNHEY, CDR2 SMNVEV (reference sequence). The V end was cut by 5 bases, the J end by 0 bases, with 16 bases between. CDR3 in DNA: TGTGCCAGCAGTACCTCGGGGGCGCTTATGAACACTGAAGCTTTCTTT. Amino acids: CASSTSGALMNTEAFF.

This clonotype was observed many times. The J gene is TRBJ2-5, the V gene TRBV12-3 or TRBV12-4, with D uncertain. Trimming cost V 5 bases and J 5 bases, with 9 bases left between them. The CDR3 length is 12 residues. CDR3 nucleotides: TGTGCCAGCAGTGGGGAAGGGGAGACCCAGTACTTC. Residues: CASSGEGETQYF.

In this sample, this clonotype turned up many times. The chain employs TRBV11-2 and TRBJ2-5, with 8 bases that match TRBD2. Germline CDR1 is SGHAT and CDR2 is FQNNGV. This CDR3 has 15 amino acids. V shed 1 base and J 4 bases; nucleotides not matched to a gene: 5. CDR3 protein: CASSLAGGGGETQYF. The CDR3 DNA sequence: TGTGCCAGCAGCTTAGCCGGGGGGGGCGGAGAGACCCAGTACTTC.

This clonotype came up many times. The V gene is TRBV6-2 or TRBV6-3, the J gene TRBJ1-1; 7 bases are a match to TRBD1. This CDR3 is built from 16 residues. Germline lookup yields CDR1 MNHEY and CDR2 SVGEGT. Unmatched junction bases numbered 16, after V lost 6 bases and J lost 6 bases. CDR3 coding DNA: TGTGCCAGCAGGTCGACAGGGAGTTCACCCGGAGCTGAAGCTTTCTTT. Protein sequence: CASRSTGSSPGAEAFF.

Ten or more counts support this clonotype. The chain combines TRBV28 with TRBJ2-7; no firm D call. The CDR3 runs 12 residues. CDR1 is MDHEN, CDR2 SYDVKM, per germline. V lost 5 bases and J 0 bases, leaving 5 bases between the germline ends. The DNA for the CDR3 is TGTGCCAGCAGTACGCTCTCCTACGAGCAGTACTTC. Protein: CASSTLSYEQYF.

This clonotype has a count of ten or more. CDR3 nucleotide sequence: TGTGCCAGCTCCCCCGGGGCCTTGAACACTGAAGCTTTCTTT. As protein: CASSPGALNTEAFF. The genes are TRBV28 and TRBJ1-1; tentatively, D is TRBD1 (5 bases). Germline assignment: CDR1 MDHEN and CDR2 SYDVKM. V was cut by 8 bases and J by 0 bases, with 13 bases left in between. The CDR3 consists of 14 residues.

This clonotype was seen repeatedly, ten times or more. This chain joins TRBV20-1 and TRBJ2-7, with 7 bases identical to TRBD1. The CDR3 is 13 amino acids. Germline V CDR1 and CDR2: DFQATT, SNEGSKA (reference sequence). Trimming removed 6 bases from V and 0 bases from J; junction bases left unmatched: 5. CDR3 in amino acids: CSAGTASSYEQYF. In DNA, the CDR3 is TGCAGTGCCGGGACAGCGAGCTCCTACGAGCAGTACTTC.

This clonotype came up many times. The chain combines TRBV15 with TRBJ2-3; no firm D call. Trimming left V 0 bases short and J 7 bases short, with 8 bases between. The CDR3 sequence is 13 residues long. Germline V gene sequence: CDR1 LNHNV, CDR2 YYDKDF (reference sequence). DNA of the CDR3: TGTGCCACCAGCAGAGATACGGCACATACGCAGTATTTT. As protein: CATSRDTAHTQYF.

This clonotype was observed at least ten times. This chain uses TRBV5-1 with TRBJ2-7; D might be TRBD2 (5 bases). Germline CDR1 is SGHRS and CDR2 is YFSETQ. The CDR3 loop spans 13 amino acids. V was pared by 0 bases and J by 4 bases, with 8 bases between. This CDR3 reads CASSLVSGYEQYF. The CDR3 DNA reads as TGCGCCAGCAGCTTGGTATCGGGGTACGAGCAGTACTTC.

This clonotype came up many times. A much larger clone sits a single nucleotide away, making a read error possible. This chain joins TRBV28 and TRBJ2-2, with D perhaps given as TRBD1 or TRBD2 (6 bases each). The length of the CDR3 is 13 residues. The germline V gene has CDR1 MDHEN and CDR2 SYDVKM. Trimming removed 5 bases from V and 6 bases from J, with 10 bases in between. Here the CDR3 reads CASSNREAGELFF. Here the CDR3 DNA reads TGTGCCAGCAGTAACAGGGAGGCCGGGGAGCTGTTTTTT.

In this sample, this clonotype turned up many times. CDR3 sequence reads: CATSFEPDGTEAFF. The CDR3 nucleotides read TGTGCCACCAGCTTCGAGCCCGATGGCACTGAAGCTTTCTTT. The chain combines TRBV15 with TRBJ1-1, with unresolved D. Deletions cut 5 bases from V and 4 bases from J, with 14 bases between. The CDR3 is made up of 14 amino acids. Per the germline V gene, CDR1 is LNHNV and CDR2 is YYDKDF (reference sequence).

A note on this clonotype: The junction does not match germline at one end; this may be a read error. The rearrangement uses TRBV6-1 and TRBJ1-5, with a weak D call TRBD1 (6 bases). The CDR3 is 13 residues long. Looked up from germline, CDR1 is MNHNS and CDR2 is SASEGT. CDR3 sequence (DNA): TGTGCCAGCAGCGAAGAGGGGGTTAGGCCCCAGCATTTT. It yields the protein CASSEEGVRPQHF.

This clonotype was observed at least ten times. This chain links TRBV27 with TRBJ1-6, with unresolved D. CDR3 size: 12 residues. Germline V gene lookup returns CDR1 MNHEY and CDR2 SMNVEV (reference sequence). Trimming left V 5 bases short and J 13 bases short, with 12 bases between. The CDR3 DNA reads as TGTGCCAGCAGTGATTATAGGTGGCCCCTCCACTTT. It translates to CASSDYRWPLHF.

This clonotype was counted at least ten times. This chain connects TRBV28 to TRBJ1-1; 7 bases are shared with TRBD1. J lost 4 bases, V lost 6 bases, and 14 bases had no gene match. CDR3 size: 16 residues. Germline V gene data show CDR1 as MDHEN and CDR2 as SYDVKM. The CDR3 protein is CASRDRDSWTITEAFF. DNA of the CDR3: TGTGCCAGCAGGGACCGGGACAGCTGGACTATCACTGAAGCTTTCTTT. Based on the CDR3 plus reference TRBV28 and TRBJ1-1, the full variable domain is DVKVTQSSRYLVKRTGEKVFLECVQDMDHENMFWYRQDPGLGLRLIYFSYDVKMKEKGDIPEGYSVSREKKERFSLILESASTNQTSMYLCASRDRDSWTITEAFFGQGTRLTVV.

This clonotype has a count of ten or more. This chain connects TRBV29-1 to TRBJ1-1; D unclear. Germline lookup yields CDR1 SQVTM and CDR2 ANQGSEA. Between the trimmed V and J ends, which lost 3 bases and 0 bases, there was a span of 11 bases. This CDR3 is built from 14 residues. The chain's CDR3 is CSVEATPMNTEAFF. The CDR3 coding sequence is TGCAGCGTTGAGGCAACACCCATGAACACTGAAGCTTTCTTT.

The rearrangement uses TRBV7-8 and TRBJ2-2, with 10 bases matching TRBD2. The CDR3 has 18 residues. CDR1 and CDR2 from the germline V gene are SGHVS and FQNEAQ. V shed 5 bases, J shed 5 bases, and the junction held 14 bases outside the gene matches. CDR3 protein: CASSPRSSGRRGTGELFF. CDR3 in DNA: TGTGCCAGCAGCCCCCGTAGTAGCGGGAGGCGGGGGACCGGGGAGCTGTTTTTT.

This clonotype was detected many times. The chain links TRBV19 to TRBJ1-5, with 7 positions matching TRBD1. CDR1 is LNHDA, CDR2 SQIVND, per germline (reference sequence). This CDR3 is 15 amino acids long. J gave up 3 bases and V 3 bases, and 5 bases lay outside the gene matches. Here the CDR3 DNA reads TGTGCCAGTAGTATCACTACAGGGGCCAATCAGCCCCAGCATTTT. It is translated as CASSITTGANQPQHF.

This clonotype was picked up many times. The chain carries TRBV6-2 or TRBV6-3 and TRBJ2-7; D gene uncertain. CDR3 size: 14 residues. The germline CDR1 and CDR2 sequences are MNHEY and SVGEGT. Trimming shortened V by 4 bases and J by 6 bases, and 16 bases separated the two germline ends. CDR3 sequence: CASSFPNLKGEQYF. The CDR3 DNA reads as TGTGCCAGCAGTTTCCCCAATTTGAAAGGCGAGCAGTACTTC.

This clonotype was detected ten times or more. The genes are TRBV30 and TRBJ1-3; D uncertain. Germline CDR1 and CDR2: GTSNPN and SVGIG (reference sequence). This CDR3 comprises 13 residues. The V end was cut by 5 bases, the J end by 2 bases, with 10 bases between. The CDR3 region has the DNA TGTGCCTGGGCCCGGAGAGCTGGAAACACCATATATTTT. This encodes CAWARRAGNTIYF.